The subject of this entry is one T cell receptor beta chain. Profiling relied on immunoSEQ multiplex PCR, and the TCRdb table lists in-frame clones only, not all of them. The table records 110,000 to 150,000 clones, about four fifths of them present only once. This sample was taken from a study of blood T cell repertoires in COVID-19. Germline V gene sequence: CDR1 MNHEY, CDR2 SVGAGI. The CDR3 is 13 residues long. V was pared by 10 bases and J by 4 bases, with 6 bases of the junction left unmatched. The chain couples TRBV6-5 to TRBJ2-3, with 9 bases lining up with TRBD1. The receptor was derived from a man aged 50-60 years who had recovered from COVID-19. The sequencing input was PBMCs or T cells enriched from blood (not recorded which). CDR3 sequence reads: CATRDRVSDTQYF. The CDR3 DNA reads TGTGCCACCCGGGACAGGGTATCAGATACGCAGTATTTT.